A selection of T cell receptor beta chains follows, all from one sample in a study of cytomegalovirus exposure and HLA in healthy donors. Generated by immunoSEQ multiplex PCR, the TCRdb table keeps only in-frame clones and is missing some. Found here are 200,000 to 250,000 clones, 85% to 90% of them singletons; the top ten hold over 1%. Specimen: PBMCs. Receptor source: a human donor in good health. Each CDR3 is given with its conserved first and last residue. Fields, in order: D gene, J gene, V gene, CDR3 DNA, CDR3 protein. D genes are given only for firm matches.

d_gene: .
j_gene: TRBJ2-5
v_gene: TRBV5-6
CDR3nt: TGTGCCAGCAGCTCAACGCAGTACCAAGAGACCCAGTACTTC
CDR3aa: CASSSTQYQETQYF

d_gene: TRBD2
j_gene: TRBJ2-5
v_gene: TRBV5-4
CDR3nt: TGTGCCAGCAGCCCTGGGACTAGTCAAGAGGCCCAGTACTTC
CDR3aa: CASSPGTSQEAQYF

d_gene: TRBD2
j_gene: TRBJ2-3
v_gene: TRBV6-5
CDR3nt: TGTGCCAGCAGCCTGGGACTAGCGGTCCTAGATACGCAGTATTTT
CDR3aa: CASSLGLAVLDTQYF

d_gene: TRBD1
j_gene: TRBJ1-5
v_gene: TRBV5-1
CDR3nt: TGCGCCAGCAGCCCTTCCGGGACAGGGGGCAGTCAGCCCCAGCATTTT
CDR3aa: CASSPSGTGGSQPQHF

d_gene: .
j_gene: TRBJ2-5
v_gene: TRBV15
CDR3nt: TGTGCCACCAGCAGTGATTGGGCCTCTGTAAGGGAGACCCAGTACTTC
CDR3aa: CATSSDWASVRETQYF

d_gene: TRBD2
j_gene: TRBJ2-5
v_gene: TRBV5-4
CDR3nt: TGTGCCAGCAGCTCGGACAGGGCCGGGACTAGCGGTAAAGAGACCCAGTACTTC
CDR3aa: CASSSDRAGTSGKETQYF

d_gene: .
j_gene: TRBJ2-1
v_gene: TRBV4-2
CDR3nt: TGTGCCAGCAGCCAAGAAAGATGGCAGGGGGGAGATGAGCAGTTCTTC
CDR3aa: CASSQERWQGGDEQFF

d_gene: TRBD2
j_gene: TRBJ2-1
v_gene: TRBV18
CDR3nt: TGTGCCAGCTCACCACCGGAGGGACTAGTCAATGAGCAGTTCTTC
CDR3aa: CASSPPEGLVNEQFF

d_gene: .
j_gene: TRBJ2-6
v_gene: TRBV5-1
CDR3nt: TGCGCCAGCAGCTCAGGAGGGCGAAGCACTGGGGCCAACGTCCTGACTTTC
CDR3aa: CASSSGGRSTGANVLTF

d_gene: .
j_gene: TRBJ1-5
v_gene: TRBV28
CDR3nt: TGTGCCAGCAGAAAAAGGACAGTCAGAGGCAATCAGCCCCAGCATTTT
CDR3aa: CASRKRTVRGNQPQHF

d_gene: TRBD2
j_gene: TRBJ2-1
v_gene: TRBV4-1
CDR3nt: TGCGCCAGCAGCCCAGCGGGACTCTCCTACAATGAGCAGTTCTTC
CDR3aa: CASSPAGLSYNEQFF

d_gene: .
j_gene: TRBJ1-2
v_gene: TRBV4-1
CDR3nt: TGCGCCAGCAGCCAAGATGCCAGGGAAGGGTATGGCTACACCTTC
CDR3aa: CASSQDAREGYGYTF

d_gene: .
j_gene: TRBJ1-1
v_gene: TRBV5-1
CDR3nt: TGCGCCAGCAGCTTGTTGACGGGGGTAAACACTGAAGCTTTCTTT
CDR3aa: CASSLLTGVNTEAFF

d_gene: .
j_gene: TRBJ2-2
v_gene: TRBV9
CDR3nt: TGTGCCAGCAGCGTTAAGCTAGCTACTAACACCGGGGAGCTGTTTTTT
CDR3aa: CASSVKLATNTGELFF

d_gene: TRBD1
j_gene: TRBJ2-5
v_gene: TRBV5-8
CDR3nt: TGTGCCAGCAGACTGGGACAGGGGGCAGGGGAGACCCAGTACTTC
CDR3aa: CASRLGQGAGETQYF

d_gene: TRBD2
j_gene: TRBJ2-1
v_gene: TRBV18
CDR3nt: TGTGCCAGCTCACCACGGCTAGCGGGAGACAATGAGCAGTTCTTC
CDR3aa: CASSPRLAGDNEQFF

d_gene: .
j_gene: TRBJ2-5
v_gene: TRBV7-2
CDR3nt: TGTGCCAGCAGCTTATACCCCGGGGAAGAGACCCAGTACTTC
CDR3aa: CASSLYPGEETQYF

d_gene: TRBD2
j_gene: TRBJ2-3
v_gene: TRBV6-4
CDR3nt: TGTGCCAGCAGTGACGGCGGGAGGGCCTCAGATACGCAGTATTTT
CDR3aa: CASSDGGRASDTQYF

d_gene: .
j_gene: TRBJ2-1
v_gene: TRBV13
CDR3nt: TGTGCCAGCAGCTTAGGGGAACGGGATGAGCAGTTCTTC
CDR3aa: CASSLGERDEQFF

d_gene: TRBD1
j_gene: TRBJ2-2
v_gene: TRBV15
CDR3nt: TGTGCCACACGTGCCGACAGGGTTATAGCCGGGGAGCTGTTTTTT
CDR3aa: CATRADRVIAGELFF

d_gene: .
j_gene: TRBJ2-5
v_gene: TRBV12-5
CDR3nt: TGTGCTAGTGGTTTGTCCGGTTCGAAGACCCAGTACTTC
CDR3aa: CASGLSGSKTQYF

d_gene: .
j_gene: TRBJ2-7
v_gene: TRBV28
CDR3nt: TGTGCCAGCAGTTTCGTCGGGAGCAGGATTGCGCCCTACGAGCAGTACTTC
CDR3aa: CASSFVGSRIAPYEQYF

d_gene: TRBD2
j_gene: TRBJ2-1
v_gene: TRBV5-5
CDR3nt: TGTGCCAGCAGCTTGGGGGGGGGTGGGCACAATGAGCAGTTCTTC
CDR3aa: CASSLGGGGHNEQFF

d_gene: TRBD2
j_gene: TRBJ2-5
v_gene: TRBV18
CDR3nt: TGTGCCAGCTCACCCCGGACTAGCGGGGAAGAGACCCAGTACTTC
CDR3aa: CASSPRTSGEETQYF

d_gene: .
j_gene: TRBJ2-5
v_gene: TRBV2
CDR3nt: TGTGCCAGATCCCTAGTGGGGGGACGGCAAGAGACCCAGTACTTC
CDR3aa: CARSLVGGRQETQYF

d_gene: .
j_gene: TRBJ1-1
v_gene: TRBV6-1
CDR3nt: TGTGCCGCTGAATCAGGCAGGGAGGTGAACACTGAAGCTTTCTTT
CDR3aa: CAAESGREVNTEAFF

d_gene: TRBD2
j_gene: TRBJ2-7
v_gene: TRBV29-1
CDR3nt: TGCAGCGTCCGACTAGCGGGAGGGTCTCCCTACGAGCAGTACTTC
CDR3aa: CSVRLAGGSPYEQYF

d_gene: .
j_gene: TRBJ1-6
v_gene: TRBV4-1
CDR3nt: TGCGCCAGCAGCCAAGTTGGTAGGAGCACTTATAATTCACCCCTCCACTTT
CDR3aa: CASSQVGRSTYNSPLHF

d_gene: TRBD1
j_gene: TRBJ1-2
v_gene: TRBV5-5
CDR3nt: TGTGCCAGCAGCCCAGGACAGGGTGGTCCCTATGGCTACACCTTC
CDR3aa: CASSPGQGGPYGYTF

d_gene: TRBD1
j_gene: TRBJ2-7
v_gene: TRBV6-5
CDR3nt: TGTGCCAGCAGTTACTCCTTACCTGGACAGGTCCACGAGCAGTACTTC
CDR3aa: CASSYSLPGQVHEQYF

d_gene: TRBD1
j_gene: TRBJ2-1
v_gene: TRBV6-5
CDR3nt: TGTGCCAGCAGTTATAGGCAGGGGGCGTACAATGAGCAGTTCTTC
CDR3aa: CASSYRQGAYNEQFF

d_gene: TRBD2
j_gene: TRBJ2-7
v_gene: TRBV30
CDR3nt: TGTGCCTGGAGTCCGGGACTAGCGGGGCTCTACGAGCAGTACTTC
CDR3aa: CAWSPGLAGLYEQYF